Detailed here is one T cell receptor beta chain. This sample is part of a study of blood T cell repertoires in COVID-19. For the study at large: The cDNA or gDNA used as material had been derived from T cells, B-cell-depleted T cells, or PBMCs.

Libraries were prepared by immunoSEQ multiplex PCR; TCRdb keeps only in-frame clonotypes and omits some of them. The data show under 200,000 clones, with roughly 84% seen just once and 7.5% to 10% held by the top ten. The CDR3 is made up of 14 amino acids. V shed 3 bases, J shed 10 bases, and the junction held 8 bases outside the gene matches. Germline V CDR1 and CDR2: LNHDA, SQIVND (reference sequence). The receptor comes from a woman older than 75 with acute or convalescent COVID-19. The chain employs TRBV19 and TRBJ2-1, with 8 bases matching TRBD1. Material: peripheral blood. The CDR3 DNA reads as TGTGCCAGTAGTATCGGGCAGGGGGCTCGGGAGCAGTTCTTC. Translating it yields CASSIGQGAREQFF.